These 14 T cell receptor beta chains share one sample of origin, sequenced in a study of blood T cell repertoires in COVID-19. Clones were sequenced by immunoSEQ multiplex PCR, and TCRdb holds only the in-frame ones, with some missing. Here the sample spans about 150,000 clones, roughly 78% being singletons. Material for sequencing was peripheral blood. The receptors here all came from an elderly man with acute or convalescent COVID-19.

This clone has a handful of counts. V gene TRBV6-5 combines with J gene TRBJ1-6; 10 bases are shared with TRBD1. J gave up 7 bases and V 6 bases, and 3 bases lay outside the gene matches. The CDR3 is 14 residues long. Germline V gene sequence: CDR1 MNHEY, CDR2 SVGAGI. CDR3 sequence (DNA): TGTGCCAGCAGCATGGACAGGGGGAATTCACCCCTCCACTTT. Encoded protein: CASSMDRGNSPLHF.

This clone is a singleton in its sample. The J gene is TRBJ2-3, the V gene TRBV7-3, with 12 bases fitting TRBD1. Germline V gene lookup returns CDR1 SGHTA and CDR2 FQGTGA. V gave up 5 bases and J gave up 4 bases; unmatched junction bases: 7. The CDR3 is made up of 16 amino acids. As DNA, the CDR3 is TGTGCCAGCAGCCCCGGGGACAGGGGGCGATCAGATACGCAGTATTTT. Translating gives CASSPGDRGRSDTQYF.

The V call is TRBV30, the J call TRBJ1-1; the match to TRBD1 covers 8 bases. Looked up from germline, CDR1 is GTSNPN and CDR2 is SVGIG (reference sequence). The CDR3 runs 14 residues. The ends lost 5 bases at V and 4 bases at J; junction bases unmatched: 9. The CDR3 reads CAWSPGQEATEAFF. The CDR3 DNA reads TGTGCCTGGTCTCCGGGACAGGAGGCCACTGAAGCTTTCTTT.

The V and J genes are TRBV11-3 and TRBJ1-2, with 8 nucleotides matching TRBD1. J lost 4 bases, V lost 5 bases, and 3 bases had no gene match. Germline CDR1 and CDR2: SGHNT and YENEEA. The CDR3 runs to 13 residues. The chain's CDR3 is CASSPGTGYGYTF. In DNA form, the CDR3 reads TGTGCCAGCAGCCCGGGGACAGGCTATGGCTACACCTTC. The whole variable domain, remainder taken from reference TRBV11-3 and TRBJ1-2, is EAGVVQSPRYKIIEKKQPVAFWCNPISGHNTLYWYLQNLGQGPELLIRYENEEAVDDSQLPKDRFSAERLKGVDSTLKIQPAELGDSAVYLCASSPGTGYGYTFGSGTRLTVV.

The CDR3 protein is CASRTGEYSNYGYTF. CDR3 in DNA: TGTGCCAGTAGAACGGGGGAGTACTCTAACTATGGCTACACCTTC. The chain uses TRBV19 and TRBJ1-2, with D perhaps matching TRBD1 (5 bases). CDR1 and CDR2 from the germline V gene are LNHDA and SQIVND (reference sequence). The CDR3 runs 15 residues. Trimming pared 6 bases from V and 0 bases from J, leaving 14 bases between.

This clone has just one count. The CDR3 DNA is TGTGCCAGCAGCTTAGGACAGGGGGGGAACATTCAGTACTTC. As protein: CASSLGQGGNIQYF. This chain uses TRBV7-8 with TRBJ2-4; 9 bases align to TRBD1. With 1 base clipped from V and 7 bases from J, the junction kept 2 bases outside the gene matches. The CDR3 sequence is 14 residues long. Looked up from germline, CDR1 is SGHVS and CDR2 is FQNEAQ. Looking up the rest from reference TRBV7-8 and TRBJ2-4 gives the full variable domain: GAGVSQSPRYKVAKRGQDVALRCDPISGHVSLFWYQQALGQGPEFLTYFQNEAQLDKSGLPSDRFFAERPEGSVSTLKIQRTQQEDSAVYLCASSLGQGGNIQYFGAGTRLSVL.

The gene calls are TRBV7-2 and TRBJ1-3, with D possibly being TRBD1 (5 bases). The CDR3 runs 15 residues. V was shortened by 5 bases and J by 8 bases, with 19 bases between the two germline ends. Germline CDR1 and CDR2: SGHTA and FQGNSA. This CDR3 is CASSTLGTGYDTIYF. The CDR3 region has the DNA TGTGCCAGCAGCACCCTCGGGACTGGCTACGACACCATATATTTT.

The CDR3 coding sequence is TGCAGTGCTAGTGGACAGAACTACGAGCAGTACTTC. Protein sequence: CSASGQNYEQYF. The chain links TRBV20-1 to TRBJ2-7; maybe TRBD1 (6 bases). Per germline, CDR1 DFQATT and CDR2 SNEGSKA (reference sequence). Between the trimmed V and J ends, which lost 3 bases and 3 bases, there was a span of 9 bases. The length of the CDR3 is 12 residues.

The sample holds one count of this clone. The chain joins TRBV28 to TRBJ2-2; 9 bases are shared with TRBD1. Germline assignment: CDR1 MDHEN and CDR2 SYDVKM. After removal of 5 bases from V and 1 base from J, the junction contained 5 bases not matched to a gene. The length of the CDR3 is 16 residues. The CDR3 spells CASSEPGQGNTGELFF. CDR3 nucleotides: TGTGCCAGCAGTGAGCCGGGACAGGGGAACACCGGGGAGCTGTTTTTT.

This rearrangement joins TRBV5-4 to TRBJ2-7; 7 bases match TRBD2. From germline, CDR1 is SGHNT and CDR2 YYREEE (reference sequence). This CDR3 has 14 amino acids. Germline trimming cut 0 bases from V and 4 bases from J; bases unmatched to any gene: 4. DNA of the CDR3: TGTGCCAGCAGCTTGGGGGGGGAGGGTTACGAGCAGTACGTC. Residues: CASSLGGEGYEQYV.

This chain uses TRBV5-6 with TRBJ1-1, with 7 bases lining up with TRBD1. The CDR3 spans 13 residues. Germline CDR1 is SGHDT and CDR2 is YYEEEE. After removal of 6 bases from V and 7 bases from J, the junction contained 9 bases not matched to a gene. The CDR3, as DNA: TGTGCCAGCACCTTTACAGGGGAGTTTGAAGCTTTCTTT. Its protein is CASTFTGEFEAFF.

This clone was counted at least ten times. The rearrangement links TRBV18 to TRBJ1-2; 12 bases agree with TRBD1. The trim removed 3 bases at V and 8 bases at J, leaving 4 bases unmatched. The CDR3 contains 14 residues. Germline V gene data show CDR1 as KGHSH and CDR2 as LQKENI. The DNA of the CDR3 is TGTGCCAGCTCACCTACCGGGACAGGGGGCGGCTACACCTTC. As protein: CASSPTGTGGGYTF.

This clone was detected many times. The V and J genes are TRBV5-1 and TRBJ2-5; a possible D gene is TRBD1 (6 bases). Germline V gene sequence: CDR1 SGHRS, CDR2 YFSETQ. CDR3 length: 14 amino acids. Between the trimmed V and J ends, which lost 0 bases and 4 bases, there was a span of 10 bases. CDR3 sequence reads: CASSLGWGRETQYF. The CDR3 region has the DNA TGCGCCAGCAGCTTGGGTTGGGGGCGAGAGACCCAGTACTTC. Combining the CDR3 with reference TRBV5-1 and TRBJ2-5 gives the whole variable domain KAGVTQTPRYLIKTRGQQVTLSCSPISGHRSVSWYQQTPGQGLQFLFEYFSETQRNKGNFPGRFSGRQFSNSRSEMNVSTLELGDSALYLCASSLGWGRETQYFGPGTRLLVL.

This sequence joins TRBV18 and TRBJ2-7, with D maybe TRBD1 (5 bases). The V and J ends lost 3 bases and 1 base respectively, with 10 bases between them. This CDR3 contains 14 residues. Germline lookup yields CDR1 KGHSH and CDR2 LQKENI. CDR3 sequence (DNA): TGTGCCAGCTCACCCAACGCAGGGTCCTACGAGCAGTACGTC. This translates into CASSPNAGSYEQYV.